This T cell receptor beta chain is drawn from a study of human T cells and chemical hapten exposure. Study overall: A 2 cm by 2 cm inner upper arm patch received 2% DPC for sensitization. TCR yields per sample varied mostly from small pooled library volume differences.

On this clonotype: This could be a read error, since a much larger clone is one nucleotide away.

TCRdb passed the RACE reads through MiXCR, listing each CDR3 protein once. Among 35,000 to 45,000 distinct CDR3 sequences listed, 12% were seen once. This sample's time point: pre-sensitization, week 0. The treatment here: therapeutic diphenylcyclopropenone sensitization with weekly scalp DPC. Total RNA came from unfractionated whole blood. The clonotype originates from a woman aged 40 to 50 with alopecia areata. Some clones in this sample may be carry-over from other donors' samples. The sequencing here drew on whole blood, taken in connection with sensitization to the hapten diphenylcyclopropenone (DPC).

The CDR3 region is CASSARWGLENEQFF. CDR3 DNA sequence: TGTGCCAGCAGCGCCAGATGGGGGCTGGAAAATGAGCAGTTCTTC. V usage is TRBV11-3 and J usage is TRBJ2-1; the D gene is possibly TRBD1 (6 bases). V was trimmed by 5 bases and J by 7 bases, leaving 18 bases between them. Germline CDR1 is SGHNT and CDR2 is YENEEA. This CDR3 comprises 15 residues.